One and the same sample provided the 20 T cell receptor beta chains below, sequenced in a study of Graves' ophthalmopathy and Graves' hyperthyroidism. Scientists amplified the TCR beta CDR3 regions from RNA transcripts. RT-PCR with HTBI primers came first, then second-round multiplex PCR. TCRdb recomputed calls from the multiplex PCR reads with MiXCR, one row per CDR3 protein. The sample includes 400,000 or so distinct CDR3 sequences, 15% of them seen just once. The sequenced material came from peripheral blood. Receptors originate from a woman younger than 30 with stable Graves' hyperthyroidism.

This clonotype has more than one count but fewer than ten. The CDR3 DNA is TGTGCCAGCTCACCAATGGCAGGGGTAAACAGTTCACCCCTCCACTTT. The encoded protein is CASSPMAGVNSSPLHF. The chain has TRBV18 and TRBJ1-6; D is possibly TRBD1 (6 bases). Trimming stripped 2 bases from V and 9 bases from J, with 17 bases between. The CDR3 runs to 16 residues. Looked up from germline, CDR1 is KGHSH and CDR2 is LQKENI.

This clonotype has just a few counts. This rearrangement joins TRBV2 to TRBJ1-2; TRBD1 aligns across 9 bases. Germline values: CDR1 SNHLY, CDR2 FYNNEI. After removal of 4 bases from V and 0 bases from J, the junction contained 6 bases not matched to a gene. The length of the CDR3 is 16 residues. The CDR3 DNA reads as TGTGCCAGCAGTGTACCGGGACAGGGTACTAACTATGGCTACACCTTC. Translation gives CASSVPGQGTNYGYTF. Full variable domain (rest looked up from reference TRBV2 and TRBJ1-2): EPEVTQTPSHQVTQMGQEVILRCVPISNHLYFYWYRQILGQKVEFLVSFYNNEISEKSEIFDDQFSVERPDGSNFTLKIRSTKLEDSAMYFCASSVPGQGTNYGYTFGSGTRLTVV.

The rearrangement links TRBV11-2 to TRBJ2-7; no clear D gene. The CDR3 totals 17 residues. Looked up from germline, CDR1 is SGHAT and CDR2 is FQNNGV. Deletions cut 5 bases from V and 2 bases from J, with 22 bases between. The CDR3 loop reads CASSPRLPARIAYEQYF. For the CDR3, the DNA is TGTGCCAGCAGCCCCCGTCTCCCCGCTAGAATCGCCTACGAGCAGTACTTC.

Notes on this clonotype: A much larger clone lies a single base off, so this may be a read error. V and J are TRBV4-1 and TRBJ2-5; D possibly corresponds to TRBD1 (6 bases). The length of the CDR3 is 15 residues. Germline lookup yields CDR1 MGHRA and CDR2 YSYEKL. The V and J ends lost 4 bases and 3 bases respectively, with 15 bases between them. The CDR3 sequence: CASSPGSGVKETQYF. The CDR3 bases are TGCGCCAGCAGCCCGGGGTCAGGGGTAAAAGAGACCCAGTACTTC.

The chain is built from TRBV12-3 or TRBV12-4 and TRBJ1-2; D is perhaps TRBD1 (5 bases). Deletions cut 1 base from V and 4 bases from J, with 13 bases between. The CDR3 is made up of 15 amino acids. The CDR3 DNA reads TGTGCCAGCAGTTTAGGAGGGGCCCGTTTCTATGGCTACACCTTC. This gives the protein CASSLGGARFYGYTF.

This clonotype was detected ten times or more. The chain joins TRBV12-3 or TRBV12-4 to TRBJ1-1; D gene unclear. Deletions cut 6 bases from V and 10 bases from J, with 12 bases between. This CDR3 comprises 11 residues. The DNA for the CDR3 is TGTGCCAGCAGCCTCGCGGTTCGAGCTTTCTTT. It encodes CASSLAVRAFF.

This clonotype was found many times. The chain combines TRBV11-2 with TRBJ1-5; tentatively, D is TRBD1 (6 bases). Trimming removed 5 bases from V and 7 bases from J, with 18 bases in between. Germline-derived CDR1 and CDR2 are SGHAT and FQNNGV. The CDR3 has 15 residues. The CDR3 sequence is CASSGVTGKRQPQHF. The CDR3 region has the DNA TGTGCCAGCAGCGGGGTAACAGGGAAGAGACAGCCCCAGCATTTT.

This clonotype was seen at least ten times. The V and J genes are TRBV5-1 and TRBJ1-2, with 9 nucleotides matching TRBD1. In germline, CDR1 is SGHRS, CDR2 YFSETQ. This CDR3 comprises 15 residues. V trimming: 0 bases; J trimming: 2 bases; junction bases outside the gene matches: 2. CDR3 sequence reads: CASSLETGGNYGYTF. DNA of the CDR3: TGCGCCAGCAGCTTGGAGACAGGGGGAAACTATGGCTACACCTTC.

This clonotype was counted at least ten times. The gene calls are TRBV2 and TRBJ1-2, with D unclear. Per the germline V gene, CDR1 is SNHLY and CDR2 is FYNNEI. This CDR3 comprises 15 residues. V lost 11 bases and J lost 1, with 20 bases in between. CDR3 region: CASEKQQPINYGYTF. In nucleotides, the CDR3 is TGTGCCTCAGAAAAGCAACAGCCGATTAACTATGGCTACACCTTC.

This clonotype was counted between two and nine times. The J gene is TRBJ1-5, the V gene TRBV2; D remains ambiguous. Germline V gene sequence: CDR1 SNHLY, CDR2 FYNNEI. CDR3 length: 15 residues. With 6 bases removed from V and 0 bases from J, the gap between germline ends came to 12 bases. The CDR3 bases are TGTGCCAGCAGCGGAGACGGATTTAGCAATCAGCCCCAGCATTTT. This sequence encodes CASSGDGFSNQPQHF.

This clonotype was seen a few times. J is TRBJ1-1 and V is TRBV10-2; weak D call: TRBD1 (6 bases). The CDR3 runs to 16 residues. V was shortened by 9 bases and J by 5 bases, with 25 bases between the two germline ends. CDR1 WSHSY and CDR2 SAAADI come from the germline V gene. In DNA, the CDR3 is TGCGCCAGTGGAGGCCCCGAAGTGACAGGTGGGACTGAAGCTTTCTTT. Translated: CASGGPEVTGGTEAFF.

This clonotype was detected many times. The chain employs TRBV13 and TRBJ2-5; D unresolved. CDR1 is PRHDT, CDR2 FYEKMQ, per germline (reference sequence). The CDR3 length is 13 residues. The ends were cut back, 5 bases at V and 2 bases at J, with 9 bases in the middle. Written as DNA, the CDR3 is TGTGCCAGCAGCCCTGACACACAAGAGACCCAGTACTTC. Translated: CASSPDTQETQYF. Full variable domain (remainder filled in from reference TRBV13 and TRBJ2-5): AAGVIQSPRHLIKEKRETATLKCYPIPRHDTVYWYQQGPGQDPQFLISFYEKMQSDKGSIPDRFSAQQFSDYHSELNMSSLELGDSALYFCASSPDTQETQYFGPGTRLLVL.

Many counts were recorded for this clonotype. The J gene is TRBJ2-7, the V gene TRBV11-2; no firm D call. The CDR3 runs to 13 residues. CDR1 and CDR2 (germline): SGHAT, FQNNGV. Deletions cut 3 bases from V and 5 bases from J, with 11 bases between. Here the CDR3 reads CASSFIGVDEQYF. The CDR3 bases are TGTGCCAGCAGCTTCATTGGAGTGGACGAGCAGTACTTC. Full variable domain (missing parts from reference TRBV11-2 and TRBJ2-7): EAGVAQSPRYKIIEKRQSVAFWCNPISGHATLYWYQQILGQGPKLLIQFQNNGVVDDSQLPKDRFSAERLKGVDSTLKIQPAKLEDSAVYLCASSFIGVDEQYFGPGTRLTVT.

This clonotype was seen repeatedly, ten times or more. Given a much more abundant clone one base away, this may be a read error. The chain links TRBV12-3 or TRBV12-4 to TRBJ1-3; D is ambiguous. This CDR3 spans 14 amino acids. The CDR3 sequence: CASSLKGDGNTMYF. CDR3 coding DNA: TGTGCCAGCAGTTTAAAGGGAGATGGAAACACCATGTATTTT.

This clonotype came up many times. The chain couples TRBV20-1 to TRBJ1-1; no clear D. Germline-derived CDR1 and CDR2 are DFQATT and SNEGSKA (reference sequence). Trimming took 4 bases from V and 6 from J, leaving 6 bases between them. The CDR3 is 10 residues long. The CDR3 region has the DNA TGCAGTGCTAAGGGTGCTGAAGCTTTCTTT. Protein: CSAKGAEAFF.

This clonotype was detected many times. The V and J genes are TRBV28 and TRBJ2-7, with 7 positions matching TRBD2. The CDR3 sequence is 14 residues long. Unmatched junction bases numbered 4, after V lost 5 bases and J lost 0 bases. Germline CDR1 MDHEN, CDR2 SYDVKM. DNA of the CDR3: TGTGCCAGCAGTAAGCCGGGGGGCTCCTACGAGCAGTACTTC. Its protein is CASSKPGGSYEQYF.

Ten or more counts support this clonotype. This chain connects TRBV11-2 to TRBJ2-7, with 7 bases aligning to TRBD2. Unmatched junction bases numbered 15, after V lost 1 base and J lost 0 bases. The CDR3 totals 19 residues. Per the germline V gene, CDR1 is SGHAT and CDR2 is FQNNGV. In DNA, the CDR3 is TGTGCCAGCAGCTTAGTGGCCGGGGGGTCCCGTCGTCTCTCCTACGAGCAGTACTTC. Translating gives CASSLVAGGSRRLSYEQYF.

This sequence joins TRBV12-3 or TRBV12-4 and TRBJ1-2, with 12 bases that match TRBD1. V gave up 5 bases and J gave up 5 bases; unmatched junction bases: 15. The CDR3 runs to 18 residues. CDR3 region: CASSPQSPGTGGAYGYTF. CDR3 nucleotide sequence: TGTGCCAGCAGTCCTCAAAGTCCCGGGACAGGGGGCGCATATGGCTACACCTTC.

This clonotype was counted ten times or more. The chain has TRBV28 and TRBJ1-2; D remains ambiguous. This CDR3 region has 14 residues. Trimming removed 3 bases at V and 0 bases at J, with 8 bases between. Germline V gene data show CDR1 as MDHEN and CDR2 as SYDVKM. CDR3: CASSLEGANYGYTF. DNA for the CDR3: TGTGCCAGCAGTTTGGAGGGAGCTAACTATGGCTACACCTTC.

There are many counts of this clonotype. The rearrangement uses TRBV11-2 and TRBJ2-4; 7 nucleotides agree with TRBD1. The length of the CDR3 is 17 residues. The trim removed 0 bases at V and 2 bases at J, leaving 7 bases unmatched. Looked up from germline, CDR1 is SGHAT and CDR2 is FQNNGV. The CDR3 coding sequence is TGTGCCAGCAGCTTAGAACGAATCAGGGGGACCAAAAACATTCAGTACTTC. Translation: CASSLERIRGTKNIQYF.